Shown below are 12 T cell receptor beta chains from a single sample sequenced in a study of blood T cell repertoires in COVID-19. TCRdb's table, derived via immunoSEQ multiplex PCR, lists solely in-frame clones and lacks some. This table holds roughly 190,000 clones, about 89% found once. Sequenced input: peripheral blood. These receptors all stem from a man between 70 and 80 years old with acute or convalescent COVID-19.

The rearrangement links TRBV7-8 to TRBJ2-5; 12 nucleotides agree with TRBD2. V shed 10 bases and J 2 bases; nucleotides not matched to a gene: 5. This CDR3 comprises 14 residues. Germline CDR1 and CDR2: SGHVS and FQNEAQ. The CDR3 nucleotides read TGTGCCACCGGGGGACTAGCGGGTCAAGAGACCCAGTACTTC. As protein: CATGGLAGQETQYF.

The genes are TRBV29-1 and TRBJ1-1; D is unclear. In germline, CDR1 is SQVTM, CDR2 ANQGSEA. Trimming stripped 4 bases from V and 4 bases from J, with 7 bases between. The length of the CDR3 is 11 residues. The CDR3 is CSVGWSTEAFF. The CDR3 nucleotides are TGCAGCGTTGGATGGAGCACTGAAGCTTTCTTT.

V gene TRBV18 combines with J gene TRBJ1-1, with D tentatively TRBD1 (6 bases). Per germline, CDR1 KGHSH and CDR2 LQKENI. The CDR3 spans 16 residues. The germline V and J ends were trimmed by 0 bases and 5 bases, with 16 bases remaining between them. The DNA of the CDR3 is TGTGCCAGCTCACCACCGAGTAGCAGGGACACAACTGAAGCTTTCTTT. It yields the protein CASSPPSSRDTTEAFF.

This chain connects TRBV18 to TRBJ1-2, with TRBD1 matching over 7 bases. With 4 bases clipped from V and 5 bases from J, the junction kept 13 bases outside the gene matches. Germline assignment: CDR1 KGHSH and CDR2 LQKENI. This CDR3 contains 16 residues. The CDR3 coding sequence is TGTGCCAGCTCACGGGGACAAGTACAGGGGAAATATGGCTACACCTTC. Its protein product is CASSRGQVQGKYGYTF.

The rearrangement uses TRBV9 and TRBJ1-1, with D maybe TRBD1 (5 bases). The CDR3 totals 16 residues. With 0 bases removed from V and 3 bases from J, the gap between germline ends came to 15 bases. Germline V gene sequence: CDR1 SGDLS, CDR2 YYNGEE. The CDR3 coding sequence is TGTGCCAGCAGCGTAGGGCTAGGGGAAGGGTACACTGAAGCTTTCTTT. Residues: CASSVGLGEGYTEAFF.

The chain combines TRBV7-2 with TRBJ2-5; D remains ambiguous. Germline CDR1 SGHTA, CDR2 FQGNSA. The germline V and J ends were trimmed by 3 bases and 5 bases, with 10 bases remaining between them. The CDR3 extends over 13 amino acids. CDR3 DNA sequence: TGTGCCAGCAGCTTTTCCCCCCGTGAGACCCAGTACTTC. Amino acid sequence: CASSFSPRETQYF.

The chain recombines TRBV6-5 with TRBJ1-1, with 7 bases lining up with TRBD1. The germline V gene encodes CDR1 MNHEY and CDR2 SVGAGI. The CDR3 sequence is 14 residues long. V shed 5 bases, J shed 4 bases, and the junction held 7 bases outside the gene matches. This CDR3 reads CASSTQGGATEAFF. Here the CDR3 DNA reads TGTGCCAGCAGTACCCAGGGGGGAGCCACTGAAGCTTTCTTT.

The chain combines TRBV5-4 with TRBJ1-1; 7 bases fit TRBD1. The CDR3 runs to 14 residues. From germline, CDR1 is SGHNT and CDR2 YYREEE (reference sequence). J lost 7 bases, V lost 1 base, and 7 bases had no gene match. CDR3 DNA: TGTGCCAGCAGCTTGAGGGACAGATTGAATGAAGCTTTCTTT. This gives the protein CASSLRDRLNEAFF.

The chain uses TRBV5-1 and TRBJ1-6; possibly TRBD1 for D (5 bases). V lost 4 bases and J 7 bases, leaving 12 bases between the germline ends. Germline lookup yields CDR1 SGHRS and CDR2 YFSETQ. CDR3 length: 14 residues. The CDR3, as DNA: TGCGCCAGCAGCCCCACGGAGGGGAATTCACCCCTCCACTTT. Protein sequence: CASSPTEGNSPLHF.

This clone was detected only a few times. The chain uses TRBV27 and TRBJ1-2; unclear D gene. V was shortened by 2 bases and J by 8 bases, with 15 bases between the two germline ends. The CDR3 consists of 14 residues. Germline V CDR1 and CDR2: MNHEY, SMNVEV (reference sequence). The CDR3 DNA is TGTGCCAGCAGTTTACAGGCGGAGCGGAGAGGCTACACCTTC. This encodes CASSLQAERRGYTF.

J is TRBJ1-2 and V is TRBV6-6, with D tentatively TRBD1 (5 bases). The length of the CDR3 is 13 residues. Germline V gives CDR1 MNHNY, CDR2 SVGAGI (reference sequence). V lost 0 bases and J lost 6, with 8 bases in between. The CDR3 nucleotides read TGTGCCAGCAGTTACTCGGAACAGGATGGCTACACCTTC. Translated, it gives CASSYSEQDGYTF.

The chain joins TRBV2 to TRBJ1-1; no definite D call. The CDR3 spans 14 residues. V lost 11 bases and J lost 0, with 16 bases in between. Germline V lookup: CDR1 SNHLY, CDR2 FYNNEI. CDR3 nucleotides: TGTGCCGCAAAATTCGAAACGGTGAACACTGAAGCTTTCTTT. This translates into CAAKFETVNTEAFF.